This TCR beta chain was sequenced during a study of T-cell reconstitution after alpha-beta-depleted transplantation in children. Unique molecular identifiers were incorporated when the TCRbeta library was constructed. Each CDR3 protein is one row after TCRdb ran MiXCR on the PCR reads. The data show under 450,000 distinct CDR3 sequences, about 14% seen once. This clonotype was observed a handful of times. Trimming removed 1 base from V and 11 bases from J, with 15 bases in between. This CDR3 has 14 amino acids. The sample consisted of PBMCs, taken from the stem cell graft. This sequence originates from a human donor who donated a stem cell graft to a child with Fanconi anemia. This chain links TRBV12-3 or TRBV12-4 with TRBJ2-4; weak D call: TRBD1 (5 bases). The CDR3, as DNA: TGTGCCAGCAGTTTAGAGGGTCAGGGTAGAGTTCAGTACTTC. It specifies CASSLEGQGRVQYF.